Following are 4 T cell receptor beta chains from one sample sequenced in a study of vaccination and CD4 T cells after COVID-19. Cultured CD4+ T cell DNA was sequenced using the Oncomine TCR Beta short-read assay. MiXCR was run by TCRdb on the PCR reads, yielding one entry per CDR3 protein. Of some 21,000 distinct CDR3 sequences in the sample, roughly 44% were seen once. These TCRs' antigens remain unknown. The time point: late sampling 161 to 241 days after vaccination in three convalescent patients. Indicated treatment: roughly 10-day PBMC culture with coronavirus spike peptide pools or control peptides (ViraFEST assay). The material was CD4+ T cells from blood, cultured in vitro, obtained about 7 months after SARS-CoV-2 vaccination. Every receptor here comes from a human donor who had recovered from COVID-19.

This sequence joins TRBV7-8 and TRBJ2-5; no definite D call. Per the germline V gene, CDR1 is SGHVS and CDR2 is FQNEAQ. V was trimmed by 3 bases and J by 5 bases, leaving 22 bases between them. The CDR3 length is 17 residues. The CDR3 region is CASSFPFQDGDLETQYF. Written as DNA, the CDR3 is TGTGCCAGCAGCTTCCCCTTTCAGGACGGTGACTTGGAGACCCAGTACTTC.

V is TRBV10-1 and J is TRBJ2-7; 12 bases line up with TRBD2. The CDR3 is 15 residues long. The germline V gene has CDR1 WNHNN and CDR2 SYGVQD (reference sequence). J gave up 9 bases and V 5 bases, and 11 bases lay outside the gene matches. CDR3 bases: TGCGCCAGCAGTCAGACTAGCGGGGGTACGACAGTGCAGTACTTC. Protein product: CASSQTSGGTTVQYF.

The chain has TRBV4-2 and TRBJ2-1; D is uncertain. The CDR3 length is 17 residues. The V end lost 0 bases, the J end lost 0 bases, and 12 bases lay between the germline ends. Germline CDR1 and CDR2: LGHNA and YNFKEQ. CDR3 sequence reads: CASSQEFGPSSYNEQFF. In DNA, the CDR3 is TGTGCCAGCAGCCAAGAATTTGGCCCGAGCTCCTACAATGAGCAGTTCTTC.

This clonotype was seen a few times. V and J are TRBV7-9 and TRBJ2-5; 7 bases are shared with TRBD2. CDR3 length: 14 residues. J was trimmed by 4 bases and V by 3 bases; bases with no gene match: 5. Per germline, CDR1 SEHNR and CDR2 FQNEAQ (reference sequence). The CDR3 loop is CASSLGLAVETQYF. The CDR3, as DNA: TGTGCCAGCAGCTTGGGGCTAGCGGTAGAGACCCAGTACTTC.